The clone carrying this TCR beta chain was found a few times. The data stem from a study of T cells in Graves' hyperthyroidism and ophthalmopathy. RNA transcripts served as the template for amplifying TCR beta CDR3 regions. Primed by the HTBI set, a first-round RT-PCR was run on the TCR CDR3. Via MiXCR, TCRdb re-called the multiplex PCR reads, giving one row per CDR3 protein. This table holds about 380,000 distinct CDR3 sequences, 18% found once. The source of this sequence is a man aged 18 to 30 with Graves' ophthalmopathy. The sample consisted of blood.

The CDR3 sequence: CASSQQGVGYNEQFF. In nucleotides, the CDR3 is TGTGCCAGCAGCCAGCAGGGAGTTGGCTACAATGAGCAGTTCTTC. This chain connects TRBV5-5 to TRBJ2-1; TRBD1 or TRBD2 may be the D gene (5 bases each). The germline gives CDR1 SGHKS, CDR2 YYEKEE (reference sequence). Between the trimmed V and J ends, which lost 4 bases and 3 bases, there was a span of 14 bases. The CDR3 contains 15 residues.